A single T cell receptor beta chain is shown here with its context. Its cognate antigen is unknown. PCR was performed using 60 Vbeta and 13 Jbeta primers. Sequencing used immunoSEQ multiplex PCR; TCRdb keeps in-frame clones, though not all of them. Found here are 150,000 to 200,000 clones, 80% to 85% of them singletons; the top ten hold 4.1%. The data belong to a study of cytomegalovirus exposure and HLA in healthy donors. This CDR3 has 15 amino acids. CDR1 and CDR2 from the germline V gene are LNHDA and SQIVND (reference sequence). V gave up 3 bases and J gave up 3 bases, with 12 bases separating them. Whole-study results and caveats: Overall, roughly 170 TCR beta chains were annotated as cytomegalovirus-associated. As a later analysis revealed, the rate of TCR association differed by HLA locus, with DRB1 most and HLA-C fewest.

The J gene is TRBJ1-5, the V gene TRBV19; D is undetermined. Specimen: PBMCs. This receptor was taken from a man aged 50 to 60 in good health and CMV-seropositive. CDR3 sequence reads: CASSMRDLPNQPQHF. The CDR3 DNA reads TGTGCCAGTAGTATGAGGGATCTACCCAATCAGCCCCAGCATTTT.